This TCR beta chain was recorded in a study of cytomegalovirus exposure and HLA in healthy donors. Study-wide results and limits: Under in vitro conditions, a few CMV-associated chains were confirmed as specific for CMV antigens. Most TCR sequences were seen very rarely across donors, but some public TCRs occurred in many. A classifier reportedly called cytomegalovirus status with high sensitivity and specificity.

Remarks on this clone: The antigen remains unidentified.

Separate from the approximately 700-subject first cohort was the roughly 130-subject validation cohort, to which the donors belonged. Generated by immunoSEQ multiplex PCR, the TCRdb table keeps only in-frame clones and is missing some. The data show over 150,000 clones, about 82% seen once. This clonotype originated in a human donor in good health. Specimen: PBMCs.

The CDR3 DNA is TGTGCCAGCAGGGTCCAGGGGGCGCCGGGCCCTGATTCACCCCTCCACTTT. It codes for CASRVQGAPGPDSPLHF. The chain recombines TRBV7-9 with TRBJ1-6; 8 bases agree with TRBD1. V dropped 6 bases and J dropped 8; count of bases not matched to a gene: 15. The CDR3 runs to 17 residues. CDR1 and CDR2 (germline): SEHNR, FQNEAQ (reference sequence).